These T cell receptor beta chains were read from a single sample in a study of T cells in Graves' hyperthyroidism and ophthalmopathy. MiXCR was run by TCRdb on the multiplex PCR reads, yielding one entry per CDR3 protein. In the table there are about 560,000 distinct CDR3 sequences, 16% of which are singletons. The source material was blood. Every receptor here comes from a woman between 18 and 29 years old with Graves' hyperthyroidism. Both conserved end residues are part of each CDR3. A D gene is named only where the DNA matches it firmly. Clone size is given for some rows only: seen once, a few or many times, or a class if the clone is expanded.

j_call v_call clone_size cdr3_length d_call cdr3_nt cdr3_aa
TRBJ2-1 TRBV10-2 few 17 TRBD1 TGCGCCAGCAGCGGTAATACAGGGGGAAGGTCCTACAATGAGCAGTTCTTC CASSGNTGGRSYNEQFF
TRBJ2-7 TRBV28 few 15 TRBD2 TGTGCCAGCAGTCCCGGACTAGCGGGAGCTTTCGAGCAGTACTTC CASSPGLAGAFEQYF
TRBJ2-2 TRBV5-1 many 14 NA TGCGCCAGCAGCTTCGAGGCCAGGTCCGGGGAGCTGTTTTTT CASSFEARSGELFF
TRBJ2-2 TRBV6-1 NA 11 NA TGTGCCGTGGGGGGCCTACGGGAGCTGTTTTTT CAVGGLRELFF
TRBJ2-1 TRBV12-3/TRBV12-4 many 13 NA TGTGCCAGTAAGTTGGTGGCACACAATGAGCAGTTCTTC CASKLVAHNEQFF
TRBJ2-7 TRBV13 many 13 TRBD1 TGTGCCAGCAGCTGGACAGGGAAGTACGAGCAGTACTTC CASSWTGKYEQYF
TRBJ2-5 TRBV7-9 NA 15 NA TGTGCCAGCAGCGGGGAGGGGGGCGGACAAGAGACCCAGTACTTC CASSGEGGGQETQYF
TRBJ2-5 TRBV10-3 NA 15 NA TGTGCCATCAGTGAGTTGGGCGAGGCACAAGAGACCCAGTACTTC CAISELGEAQETQYF
TRBJ1-2 TRBV20-1 many 13 NA TGCAGTGCTAGAGGTTCCACTAACTATGGCTACACCTTC CSARGSTNYGYTF
TRBJ1-2 TRBV20-1 many 14 TRBD1 TGCAGTGCTATTACAGGGGGCGACGACTATGGCTACACCTTC CSAITGGDDYGYTF
TRBJ2-5 TRBV19 NA 15 NA TGTGCCAGTAGTATCTCGGCGATAGAGGGTAGGACCCAGTACTTC CASSISAIEGRTQYF
TRBJ1-4 TRBV7-2 NA 17 NA TGTGCCAGCAGCTTGCGGGGGCTTGTTGCAACTAATGAAAAACTGTTTTTT CASSLRGLVATNEKLFF
TRBJ1-4 TRBV6-1 NA 14 TRBD1 TGTGCCAGCATTGAGGACAGGGTCAGGGAAAAACTGTTTTTT CASIEDRVREKLFF
TRBJ1-5 TRBV24-1 few 13 NA TGTGCCACCAGTGGAAACGTAAATCAGCCCCAGCATTTT CATSGNVNQPQHF
TRBJ2-7 TRBV10-1 many 17 NA TGCGCCAGCAGTGACAACCGGGACCAAAAACATCCCTACGAGCAGTACTTC CASSDNRDQKHPYEQYF
TRBJ2-3 TRBV12-3/TRBV12-4 few 16 NA TGTGCCAGCAGTTCAGCTAGTGAGGGTGGATTGGATACGCAGTATTTT CASSSASEGGLDTQYF
TRBJ2-7 TRBV20-1 many 14 NA TGCAGTGCTGCAGGCCCCACAGGGTTCTACGAGCAGTACTTC CSAAGPTGFYEQYF
TRBJ1-1 TRBV20-1 many 13 TRBD1 TGCAGTGCTAGTGACAGGGGAACCACTGAAGCTTTCTTT CSASDRGTTEAFF
TRBJ1-5 TRBV19 NA 15 TRBD1 TGTGCCAGTAAGATGACAGGGGGTAGCAATCAGCCCCAGCATTTT CASKMTGGSNQPQHF
TRBJ1-3 TRBV2 many 14 NA TGTGCCAGCAGTGAAAGGACAGCTAGAAACACCATATATTTT CASSERTARNTIYF
TRBJ2-3 TRBV20-1 many 14 NA TGCAGTGCTAGGCCCCTTTGGAGGAGAGATACGCAGTATTTT CSARPLWRRDTQYF
TRBJ2-1 TRBV20-1 many 14 NA TGCAGTGCTAAGGTTGCGGGGCTATACAATGAGCAGTTCTTC CSAKVAGLYNEQFF
TRBJ2-5 TRBV9 few 16 NA TGTGCCAGCAGCCTCGAAGGGCAGGGAAGTTTGGAGACCCAGTACTTC CASSLEGQGSLETQYF
TRBJ2-5 TRBV5-6 NA 16 NA TGTGCCAGCAGCTTGTCTGCGGCATACTCCCAAGAGACCCAGTACTTC CASSLSAAYSQETQYF
TRBJ2-1 TRBV11-2 many 16 TRBD2 TGTGCCAGCAGCTTAGCTTTCGGGAGGTCCCACAATGAGCAGTTCTTC CASSLAFGRSHNEQFF
TRBJ1-1 TRBV7-2 many 16 NA TGTGCCAGCAGCCCCCTCCTTCCTTTGATGAACACTGAAGCTTTCTTT CASSPLLPLMNTEAFF
TRBJ2-2 TRBV12-3/TRBV12-4 once 15 TRBD1 TGTGCCAGCAGCTACAGGGGGTCGAACACCGGGGAGCTGTTTTTT CASSYRGSNTGELFF
TRBJ2-1 TRBV5-5 NA 16 TRBD1 TGTGCCAGCAGCTTGGAGTACGGGACAGGGTACAATGAGCAGTTCTTC CASSLEYGTGYNEQFF
TRBJ1-1 TRBV12-3/TRBV12-4 many 15 NA TGTGCCAGCTACCCACGCACAGGGATGAACACTGAAGCTTTCTTT CASYPRTGMNTEAFF
TRBJ1-4 TRBV6-2/TRBV6-3 once 16 TRBD1 TGTGCCAGCAGTTACACCCACAGGGGTAGTAATGAAAAACTGTTTTTT CASSYTHRGSNEKLFF
TRBJ1-2 TRBV6-1 NA 11 NA TGTGCCAGCCAAAGGCTGTATGGCTACACCTTC CASQRLYGYTF
TRBJ1-5 TRBV28 few 13 TRBD1 TGTGCCAGCGCCAGGGGGCTAAATCAGCCCCAGCATTTT CASARGLNQPQHF
TRBJ2-7 TRBV5-1 NA 13 NA TGCGCCAGCAGCCTGGGGCAGCCCTACGAGCAGCACTTC CASSLGQPYEQHF
TRBJ2-3 TRBV20-1 many 15 TRBD2 TGCAGTGCTATAGAGGGACTAGGAGGCTTAGATACGCAGTATTTT CSAIEGLGGLDTQYF
TRBJ1-5 TRBV12-3/TRBV12-4 NA 13 NA TGTGCCAGCAGGGATGCTCTCAATCAGCCCCAGCATTTT CASRDALNQPQHF
TRBJ1-5 TRBV7-2 many 15 NA TGTGCCAGCAGCGTACAGGGACTAAGCAATCAGCCCCAGCATTTT CASSVQGLSNQPQHF
TRBJ1-5 TRBV27 NA 13 TRBD1 TGTGCCACGCGAGGGGGACAGTCTCAGCCCCAGCATTTT CATRGGQSQPQHF
TRBJ2-7 TRBV20-1 many 13 TRBD2 TGCAGTGCCCCGGTTAGCGGGAGCTACGAGCAGTACTTC CSAPVSGSYEQYF
TRBJ2-7 TRBV6-1 many 16 NA TGTGCCAGCAGGAACCCGCGACGACGGGCTAACTACGAGCAGTACTTC CASRNPRRRANYEQYF
TRBJ2-3 TRBV3-1 few 14 NA TGTGCCAGCAGCCAGGGGTACGACACAGATACGCAGTATTTT CASSQGYDTDTQYF
TRBJ2-7 TRBV10-3 NA 13 NA TGTGCCACTAAGACAGAGAATTCCTACGAGCAGTACTTC CATKTENSYEQYF
TRBJ2-7 TRBV28 NA 14 NA TGTGCCAGCAGACCTCCTCAGGGCTCCTACGAGCAGTACTTC CASRPPQGSYEQYF
TRBJ2-3 TRBV29-1 many 12 NA TGCAGCGTGTGTCCAGATGCAGATACGCAGTATTTT CSVCPDADTQYF
TRBJ1-5 TRBV2 many 13 NA TGTGCCAGCAGGCCGCTCCGGGATCAGCCCCAGCATTTT CASRPLRDQPQHF
TRBJ1-1 TRBV29-1 NA 13 NA TGCAGCGTTAAGTTTGTCAGGGACACTGGAGCTTTCTTT CSVKFVRDTGAFF
TRBJ2-1 TRBV11-3 few 14 NA TGTGCCAGCAGCGCAAGGGCCTCCTACAATGAGCAGTTCTTC CASSARASYNEQFF
TRBJ2-1 TRBV7-2 NA 16 TRBD2 TGTGCCAGCAGCACCCGGACTAGCGGGAGGTTCGATGAGCAGTTCTTC CASSTRTSGRFDEQFF
TRBJ2-7 TRBV20-1 few 15 NA TGCAGTGCTAGAGAATACAGACCCGTGAACTACGAGCAGTACTTC CSAREYRPVNYEQYF